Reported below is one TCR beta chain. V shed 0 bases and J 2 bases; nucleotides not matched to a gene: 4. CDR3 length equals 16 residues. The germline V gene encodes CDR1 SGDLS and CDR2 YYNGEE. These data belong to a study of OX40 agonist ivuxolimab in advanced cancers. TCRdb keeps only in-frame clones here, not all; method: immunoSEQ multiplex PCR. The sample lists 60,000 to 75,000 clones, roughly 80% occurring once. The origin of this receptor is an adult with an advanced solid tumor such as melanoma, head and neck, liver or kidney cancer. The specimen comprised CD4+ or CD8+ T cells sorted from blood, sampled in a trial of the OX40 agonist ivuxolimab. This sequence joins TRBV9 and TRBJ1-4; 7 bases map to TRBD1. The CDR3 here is CASSVAQGETNEKLFF. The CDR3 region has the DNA TGTGCCAGCAGCGTAGCTCAGGGGGAGACTAATGAAAAACTGTTTTTT.